The 5 T cell receptor beta chains below were found in one sample sequenced in a study of cytomegalovirus exposure and HLA in healthy donors. Primers for the PCR totalled 60 Vbeta and 13 Jbeta. Sequenced by immunoSEQ multiplex PCR; TCRdb stores in-frame clones only, minus some. The sample contains about 210,000 clones, about 77% of which appear only once. The sample comprised PBMCs. Receptors originate from a boy aged 5-17 years in good health and CMV-seronegative.

The chain carries TRBV4-2 and TRBJ1-4, with 7 bases fitting TRBD1. CDR1 and CDR2 from the germline V gene are LGHNA and YNFKEQ. This CDR3 spans 18 amino acids. Trimming cost V 0 bases and J 0 bases; bases outside gene matches: 7. CDR3 nucleotide sequence: TGTGCCAGCAGCCAAGACACAGGGGCAGGGGCAACTAATGAAAAACTGTTTTTT. This translates into CASSQDTGAGATNEKLFF.

This chain uses TRBV5-4 with TRBJ2-5; 7 bases align to TRBD1. Losses at the gene ends were 4 bases for V and 5 bases for J; bases not matched to a gene: 14. Germline CDR1 and CDR2: SGHNT and YYREEE (reference sequence). This CDR3 has 16 residues. The CDR3 nucleotides read TGTGCCAGCAGCGTGACACCGACAGGGTCCTACGAGACCCAGTACTTC. Encoded protein: CASSVTPTGSYETQYF. Complete variable domain (other parts from reference TRBV5-4 and TRBJ2-5): ETGVTQSPTHLIKTRGQQVTLRCSSQSGHNTVSWYQQALGQGPQFIFQYYREEENGRGNFPPRFSGLQFPNYSSELNVNALELDDSALYLCASSVTPTGSYETQYFGPGTRLLVL.

The rearrangement uses TRBV19 and TRBJ2-1, with TRBD2 matching over 13 bases. Germline assignment: CDR1 LNHDA and CDR2 SQIVND (reference sequence). The junction had 0 bases not matched to a gene; V was cut back by 4 bases and J by 0 bases. This CDR3 is 16 amino acids long. The CDR3 spells CASSRTSGSSYNEQFF. In DNA, the CDR3 is TGTGCCAGTAGTAGGACTAGCGGGAGCTCCTACAATGAGCAGTTCTTC. Complete variable domain (other parts from reference TRBV19 and TRBJ2-1): DGGITQSPKYLFRKEGQNVTLSCEQNLNHDAMYWYRQDPGQGLRLIYYSQIVNDFQKGDIAEGYSVSREKKESFPLTVTSAQKNPTAFYLCASSRTSGSSYNEQFFGPGTRLTVL.

The chain links TRBV6-5 to TRBJ2-5; 7 bases align to TRBD2. This CDR3 has 14 residues. Looked up from germline, CDR1 is MNHEY and CDR2 is SVGAGI. With 6 bases clipped from V and 4 bases from J, the junction kept 8 bases outside the gene matches. CDR3: CASRVYLAGETQYF. The CDR3 DNA reads TGTGCCAGCAGAGTTTATTTAGCGGGAGAGACCCAGTACTTC.

This clone was detected only a few times. The V call is TRBV5-1, the J call TRBJ2-7; D is perhaps TRBD1 (6 bases). The V and J ends lost 4 bases and 4 bases respectively, with 15 bases between them. The CDR3 runs to 14 residues. Germline CDR1 reads SGHRS; CDR2 reads YFSETQ. The CDR3 reads CASSIQGFRYEQYF. CDR3 DNA sequence: TGCGCCAGCAGCATACAGGGTTTTCGGTACGAGCAGTACTTC.